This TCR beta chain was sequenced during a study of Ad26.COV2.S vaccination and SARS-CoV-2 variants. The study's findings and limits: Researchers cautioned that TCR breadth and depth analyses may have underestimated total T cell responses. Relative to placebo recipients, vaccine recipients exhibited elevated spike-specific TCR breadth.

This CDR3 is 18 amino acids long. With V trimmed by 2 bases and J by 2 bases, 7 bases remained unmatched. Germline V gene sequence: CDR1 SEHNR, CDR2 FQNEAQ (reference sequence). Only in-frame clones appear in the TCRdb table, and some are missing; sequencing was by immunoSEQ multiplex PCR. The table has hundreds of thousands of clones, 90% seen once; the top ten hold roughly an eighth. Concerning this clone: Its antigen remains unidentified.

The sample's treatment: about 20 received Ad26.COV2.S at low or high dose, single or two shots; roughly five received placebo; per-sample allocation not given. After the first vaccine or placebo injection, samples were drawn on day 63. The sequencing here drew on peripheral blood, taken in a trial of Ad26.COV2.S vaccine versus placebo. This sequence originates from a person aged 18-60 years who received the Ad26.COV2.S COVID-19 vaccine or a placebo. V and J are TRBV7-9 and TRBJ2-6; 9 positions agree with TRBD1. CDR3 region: CASSLPQQGAAGANVLTF. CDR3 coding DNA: TGTGCCAGCAGCTTACCCCAACAGGGGGCGGCTGGGGCCAACGTCCTGACTTTC.